The table lists the clone carrying this TCR beta chain with many counts. The data originate from a study of early T cells in non-severe SARS-CoV-2 infection. Across the whole study: Sequencing input comprised bulk RNA from unsorted whole blood; chain pairing was not available.

TCRdb re-analysed the 5' RACE reads in MiXCR, keeping a single row per CDR3 protein. Of around 19,000 distinct CDR3 sequences listed, more than 4.5% were seen once; the top ten hold approximately 5%. Germline CDR1 GTSNPN, CDR2 SVGIG (reference sequence). The CDR3 extends over 14 amino acids. V was pared by 5 bases and J by 7 bases, with 7 bases of the junction left unmatched. The TCR comes from an adult who was a healthcare worker with PCR-confirmed SARS-CoV-2 infection or an uninfected control (not recorded which). The sample was whole blood. V and J are TRBV30 and TRBJ2-7; 14 nucleotides agree with TRBD2. The CDR3 sequence is CAWRLAGGPSEQYF. CDR3 nucleotide sequence: TGTGCCTGGCGACTAGCGGGAGGGCCGTCTGAGCAGTACTTC. Filled out from reference TRBV30 and TRBJ2-7, the complete variable domain reads SQTIHQWPATLVQPVGSPLSLECTVEGTSNPNLYWYRQAAGRGLQLLFYSVGIGQISSEVPQNLSASRPQDRQFILSSKKLLLSDSGFYLCAWRLAGGPSEQYFGPGTRLTVT.